The next 8 T cell receptor beta chains were all read from a single sample in a study of T cell responses to AZD1222 COVID-19 vaccine. Clones were sequenced by immunoSEQ multiplex PCR, and TCRdb holds only the in-frame ones, with some missing. This sample has over 85,000 clones, with about nine tenths found just once. The sample was peripheral blood, taken on day 0 of AZD1222 vaccination. These receptors all come from an adult in good health.

The chain recombines TRBV5-1 with TRBJ2-5; the D is unclear. Trimming cost V 0 bases and J 9 bases, with 6 bases left between them. The germline gives CDR1 SGHRS, CDR2 YFSETQ. This CDR3 spans 11 amino acids. CDR3 amino acids: CASSLEGSQYF. The CDR3 nucleotides are TGCGCCAGCAGCTTGGAGGGCTCCCAGTACTTC.

The rearrangement links TRBV10-3 to TRBJ1-2, with a possible D match to TRBD1 (6 bases). From germline, CDR1 is ENHRY and CDR2 SYGVKD. This CDR3 region has 12 residues. Trimming cost V 3 bases and J 7 bases, with 9 bases left between them. The CDR3 is CAISERGAGYTF. Here the CDR3 DNA reads TGTGCCATCAGTGAAAGGGGGGCTGGCTACACCTTC.

This clone was detected only a few times. The rearrangement joins TRBV5-5 to TRBJ1-3; D gene ambiguous. Germline CDR1 and CDR2: SGHKS and YYEKEE (reference sequence). CDR3 length: 15 amino acids. V was pared by 0 bases and J by 1 base, with 8 bases between. The CDR3 nucleotides read TGTGCCAGCAGCTTGGACTCGGGATCTGGAAACACCATATATTTT. It translates to CASSLDSGSGNTIYF.

The genes are TRBV14 and TRBJ2-7, with TRBD1 matching over 7 bases. The germline CDR1 and CDR2 sequences are SGHDN and FVKESK. Trimming at V came to 1 base and at J to 5 bases, leaving 5 bases not matched to a gene. CDR3 length: 14 amino acids. The CDR3, as DNA: TGTGCCAGCAGCCAAGCCGACAGGGACAACGAGCAGTACTTC. It codes for CASSQADRDNEQYF. The full variable domain, its missing parts supplied by reference TRBV14 and TRBJ2-7, is EAGVTQFPSHSVIEKGQTVTLRCDPISGHDNLYWYRRVMGKEIKFLLHFVKESKQDESGMPNNRFLAERTGGTYSTLKVQPAELEDSGVYFCASSQADRDNEQYFGPGTRLTVT.

The chain uses TRBV7-9 and TRBJ2-7; D ambiguous. V shed 3 bases and J shed 2 bases, with 11 bases lying between them. Per the germline V gene, CDR1 is SEHNR and CDR2 is FQNEAQ (reference sequence). This CDR3 has 14 amino acids. The CDR3, as DNA: TGTGCCAGCAGCTTGCAGCGCGAACCCTACGAGCAGTACTTC. It specifies CASSLQREPYEQYF.

This clone was detected once. CDR3 nucleotide sequence: TGTGCCAGCAGTTACGGGGGTAACGGTGAAAAACTGTTTTTT. This codes for CASSYGGNGEKLFF. The chain links TRBV6-5 to TRBJ1-4; D possibly corresponds to TRBD1 (5 bases). This CDR3 is built from 14 residues. The germline gives CDR1 MNHEY, CDR2 SVGAGI. V was trimmed by 2 bases and J by 7 bases, leaving 11 bases between them.

In its sample, this clone was seen a few times. J is TRBJ1-6 and V is TRBV18; TRBD1 agrees at 7 bases. CDR1 is KGHSH, CDR2 LQKENI, per germline. J was trimmed by 7 bases and V by 4 bases; bases with no gene match: 7. This CDR3 spans 15 amino acids. CDR3 sequence: CASSLDRVGNSPLHF. CDR3 DNA sequence: TGTGCCAGCTCACTTGACAGGGTCGGGAATTCACCCCTCCACTTT.

This clone was recorded only once. This chain uses TRBV11-2 with TRBJ1-6; D is possibly TRBD1 (5 bases). The CDR3 length is 15 residues. CDR1 and CDR2 (germline): SGHAT, FQNNGV. V shed 6 bases and J shed 8 bases, with 17 bases lying between them. The DNA for the CDR3 is TGTGCCAGCAGGCGCCCCGGGACTGGGGATTCACCCCTCCACTTT. It translates to CASRRPGTGDSPLHF.